These 13 T cell receptor beta chains originate from one sample sequenced in a study of shared clonotypes between healthy human individuals. Sequencing was performed with immunoSEQ multiplex PCR; in TCRdb, only in-frame clones are kept and a portion is missing. The sample lists about 960,000 clones, approximately 76% occurring once. Sequencing was performed on memory CD4+ T cells sorted from blood. Subset noted: CD45RA-negative fraction. All receptors come from a man between 18 and 29 years old in good health.

This clone was detected a few times. The rearrangement uses TRBV27 and TRBJ2-1, with D unresolved. V shed 6 bases and J shed 9 bases, with 12 bases lying between them. The V gene's germline CDR1 is MNHEY and CDR2 SMNVEV (reference sequence). CDR3 length: 12 amino acids. CDR3 sequence reads: CASRANGREQFF. The DNA for the CDR3 is TGTGCCAGCAGAGCGAACGGGCGTGAGCAGTTCTTC.

This clone was detected only once. The rearrangement links TRBV10-3 to TRBJ1-3; 7 bases line up with TRBD1. This CDR3 contains 15 residues. Germline V gene sequence: CDR1 ENHRY, CDR2 SYGVKD. V was clipped by 6 bases and J by 3 bases; unmatched bases: 8. CDR3 amino acids: CAISQTGSNGNTIYF. CDR3 bases: TGTGCCATCAGCCAGACAGGGTCTAATGGAAACACCATATATTTT.

V gene TRBV7-9 combines with J gene TRBJ1-2; D uncertain. Trimming left V 0 bases short and J 6 bases short, with 14 bases between. CDR3 length equals 15 residues. Germline lookup yields CDR1 SEHNR and CDR2 FQNEAQ (reference sequence). The CDR3 sequence is CASSLAGATPDGYTF. The CDR3 nucleotides read TGTGCCAGCAGCTTAGCAGGTGCGACACCGGATGGCTACACCTTC.

This clone was seen more than once but under ten times. The genes are TRBV28 and TRBJ1-1; 8 bases are shared with TRBD1. The CDR3 covers 16 residues. The J segment lost 6 bases and the V segment lost 4 bases, leaving 13 bases of the junction unmatched. CDR1 and CDR2 from the germline V gene are MDHEN and SYDVKM. In DNA form, the CDR3 reads TGTGCCAGCAGTTCATTGGACAGGGTCCCGGCCGCTGAAGCTTTCTTT. Encoded protein: CASSSLDRVPAAEAFF.

The chain uses TRBV11-2 and TRBJ2-1; 10 bases are a match to TRBD1. Germline CDR1 reads SGHAT; CDR2 reads FQNNGV. This CDR3 has 15 amino acids. J lost 5 bases, V lost 5 bases, and 6 bases had no gene match. The CDR3 is CASSTGQGLDNEQFF. The CDR3 DNA is TGTGCCAGCAGCACGGGACAGGGGCTCGACAATGAGCAGTTCTTC.

The rearrangement uses TRBV18 and TRBJ1-6; D unclear. The germline V gene has CDR1 KGHSH and CDR2 LQKENI. The germline V and J ends were trimmed by 4 bases and 8 bases, with 9 bases remaining between them. This CDR3 is built from 13 residues. Written as DNA, the CDR3 is TGTGCCAGCTCACTTGGACGGGATTCACCCCTCCACTTT. Translated: CASSLGRDSPLHF.

This clone has a handful of counts. The rearrangement links TRBV6-6 to TRBJ2-5; D unresolved. CDR1 MNHNY and CDR2 SVGAGI come from the germline V gene (reference sequence). The CDR3 length is 13 residues. Between the trimmed V and J ends, which lost 6 bases and 5 bases, there was a span of 13 bases. CDR3 sequence: CASSRQSEETQYF. The DNA for the CDR3 is TGTGCCAGCAGCAGACAATCCGAGGAGACCCAGTACTTC.

The chain has TRBV5-8 and TRBJ2-3, with a tentative D call TRBD2 (6 bases). Per germline, CDR1 SGHTS and CDR2 YDEGEE. This CDR3 region has 16 residues. The V gene lost 4 bases and the J gene lost 1 base, with 16 bases spanning the gap. CDR3 bases: TGTGCCAGCAGCCCTGGAGGGTCTGGGGGCACAGATACGCAGTATTTT. Protein product: CASSPGGSGGTDTQYF.

This clone came up a few times. This chain uses TRBV2 with TRBJ2-5; 7 positions agree with TRBD2. This CDR3 is built from 14 residues. The ends lost 3 bases at V and 5 bases at J; junction bases unmatched: 6. Germline V gives CDR1 SNHLY, CDR2 FYNNEI. In nucleotides, the CDR3 is TGTGCCAGCAGTGAGTCGAAGGGAGGGGAGACCCAGTACTTC. Translated: CASSESKGGETQYF.

V gene TRBV30 combines with J gene TRBJ1-6; 10 bases are shared with TRBD1. Germline V gene sequence: CDR1 GTSNPN, CDR2 SVGIG (reference sequence). The CDR3 covers 13 residues. Trimming took 8 bases from V and 6 from J; bases not matched to a gene: 4. CDR3 nucleotides: TGTGCCCGACGGACAGGGGGTAATTCACCCCTCCACTTT. This encodes CARRTGGNSPLHF.

V usage is TRBV4-2 and J usage is TRBJ2-3; D might be TRBD2 (5 bases). Trimming cost V 5 bases and J 8 bases, with 17 bases left between them. Germline V CDR1 and CDR2: LGHNA, YNFKEQ. The CDR3 is made up of 14 amino acids. In DNA, the CDR3 is TGTGCCAGCAGCTTAGAGGGCCCCCCGGGTACGCAGTATTTT. Its protein is CASSLEGPPGTQYF.

This clone was observed at least ten times. The chain links TRBV5-1 to TRBJ2-1; D is uncertain. Germline CDR1 SGHRS, CDR2 YFSETQ. The CDR3 loop spans 15 amino acids. Trimming removed 7 bases from V and 6 bases from J, with 20 bases in between. The DNA for the CDR3 is TGCGCCAGCGCCGTTAGTCTCAGTTCCCTCAATGAGCAGTTCTTC. It codes for CASAVSLSSLNEQFF.

The V gene is TRBV9, the J gene TRBJ2-1; TRBD2 agrees at 15 bases. There are 16 residues in the CDR3. Germline V CDR1 and CDR2: SGDLS, YYNGEE. Trimming took 3 bases from V and 7 from J; bases not matched to a gene: 5. CDR3 sequence reads: CASSATGLAGGNEQFF. DNA of the CDR3: TGTGCCAGCAGCGCCACGGGACTAGCGGGAGGTAATGAGCAGTTCTTC.